The next 14 T cell receptor beta chains were all read from a single sample in a study of T-cell reconstitution after alpha-beta-depleted transplantation in children. Unique molecular identifiers were used in preparing the TCRbeta library. TCRdb independently ran MiXCR on the PCR reads; one entry per CDR3 protein. This sample has about 78,000 distinct CDR3 sequences; around an eighth occur once, and the top ten carry 27%. The sequenced sample was PBMCs, mostly from graft donor cells, obtained 180 days after TCRalphabeta/CD19-depleted stem cell transplant. The receptors derive from a male patient between 2 and 9 years old who had a stem cell transplant for acute lymphoblastic leukemia, so the T cells may come from the graft donor.

The sample holds many counts of this clonotype. The V gene is TRBV4-3, the J gene TRBJ2-3, with 8 bases fitting TRBD2. Germline V gives CDR1 LGHNA, CDR2 YSLEER. V shed 4 bases, J shed 0 bases, and the junction held 9 bases outside the gene matches. The length of the CDR3 is 17 residues. CDR3 bases: TGCGCCAGCAGCCGGATAACGACTAGCGATAGCACAGATACGCAGTATTTT. It yields the protein CASSRITTSDSTDTQYF.

The chain is built from TRBV12-2 and TRBJ2-3. TRBV12-2 has pseudogene status. The CDR3 has 17 residues. The CDR3 coding sequence is TGTGCAAGTCGCTTAACCCTACAAACCGAACGCACAGATACGCAGTATTTT. It encodes CASRLTLQTERTDTQYF.

This clonotype showed up just a few times. The V gene is TRBV6-2 or TRBV6-3, the J gene TRBJ2-1, with D hard to call. Trimming left V 6 bases short and J 4 bases short, with 7 bases between. The CDR3 totals 12 residues. Germline CDR1 and CDR2: MNHEY and SVGEGT. The CDR3 nucleotides read TGTGCCAGCAGCCGCAGTTACAATGAGCAGTTCTTC. Protein: CASSRSYNEQFF.

This clonotype was counted a few times. The rearrangement links TRBV15 to TRBJ1-2; D unclear. The CDR3 runs 14 residues. The germline CDR1 and CDR2 sequences are LNHNV and YYDKDF (reference sequence). V dropped 3 bases and J dropped 3 bases, with 11 bases sitting between them. In nucleotides, the CDR3 is TGTGCCACCAGCAGCGCCGACTGGGACTATGGCTACACCTTC. This codes for CATSSADWDYGYTF.

The chain has TRBV28 and TRBJ2-1, with 9 bases fitting TRBD2. The CDR3 has 13 amino acids. In germline, CDR1 is MDHEN, CDR2 SYDVKM. The V gene end was trimmed by 2 bases and the J gene end by 13 bases; junction bases not matched to a gene: 6. CDR3 DNA: TGTGCCAGCAGTTTACCAGCGGGAGGCCTCCAGTTCTTC. Its protein is CASSLPAGGLQFF.

The rearrangement uses TRBV4-3 and TRBJ2-3; 8 nucleotides agree with TRBD2. Looked up from germline, CDR1 is LGHNA and CDR2 is YSLEER. The CDR3 has 15 residues. Trimming at V came to 1 base and at J to 4 bases, leaving 4 bases not matched to a gene. CDR3 in amino acids: CASSQVAGGSDTQYF. The CDR3 region has the DNA TGCGCCAGCAGCCAAGTGGCGGGAGGATCAGATACGCAGTATTTT.

The rearrangement links TRBV6-5 to TRBJ2-5; no reliable D call. The CDR3 spans 14 residues. Germline-derived CDR1 and CDR2 are MNHEY and SVGAGI. V dropped 0 bases and J dropped 5 bases, with 10 bases sitting between them. CDR3: CASSYSSARETQYF. CDR3 coding DNA: TGTGCCAGCAGTTACTCGAGCGCGCGGGAGACCCAGTACTTC.

This clonotype was counted only a few times. The chain combines TRBV6-5 with TRBJ2-3; D might be TRBD2 (7 bases). Germline CDR1 reads MNHEY; CDR2 reads SVGAGI. The CDR3 consists of 16 residues. The ends were cut back, 6 bases at V and 1 base at J, with 17 bases in the middle. The CDR3 region has the DNA TGTGCCAGCAGCCCCACAAGAGGGGGGGGCACAGATACGCAGTATTTT. Its translation is CASSPTRGGGTDTQYF.

This clonotype was seen ten or more times. The rearrangement uses TRBV29-1 and TRBJ2-2; the match to TRBD2 covers 10 bases. CDR3 length equals 15 residues. Germline V gives CDR1 SQVTM, CDR2 ANQGSEA. Trimming took 7 bases from V and 7 from J; bases not matched to a gene: 12. The DNA for the CDR3 is TGCAGCGCCTTAACCGGGACTAGCGTGAACGGGGAGCTGTTTTTT. Translating it yields CSALTGTSVNGELFF.

This clonotype was observed a few times. V and J are TRBV4-3 and TRBJ2-5; unclear D gene. There are 13 residues in the CDR3. CDR1 and CDR2 from the germline V gene are LGHNA and YSLEER. Trimming left V 0 bases short and J 4 bases short, with 6 bases between. This CDR3 reads CASSQDMGETQYF. The CDR3 DNA sequence: TGCGCCAGCAGCCAAGACATGGGAGAGACCCAGTACTTC.

V usage is TRBV27 and J usage is TRBJ1-5, with D possibly being TRBD1 (5 bases). The CDR3 has 12 amino acids. With 3 bases removed from V and 6 bases from J, the gap between germline ends came to 6 bases. Per germline, CDR1 MNHEY and CDR2 SMNVEV (reference sequence). CDR3 nucleotide sequence: TGTGCCAGCAGTTTCCAGGGTCAGCCCCAGCATTTT. The encoded protein is CASSFQGQPQHF.

The V gene is TRBV30, the J gene TRBJ2-7; D is unclear. The germline gives CDR1 GTSNPN, CDR2 SVGIG (reference sequence). The CDR3 totals 13 residues. V lost 2 bases and J 3 bases, leaving 11 bases between the germline ends. As DNA, the CDR3 is TGTGCCTGGAGTATCAAAGTCGGCTACGAGCAGTACTTC. This encodes CAWSIKVGYEQYF.

This chain connects TRBV7-2 to TRBJ2-3; the D call may be TRBD1 or TRBD2 (6 bases each). The V gene lost 5 bases and the J gene lost 10 bases, with 22 bases spanning the gap. The CDR3 contains 15 residues. Looked up from germline, CDR1 is SGHTA and CDR2 is FQGNSA. CDR3 loop: CASSPSSGVGGPQYF. Written as DNA, the CDR3 is TGTGCCAGCAGCCCGTCATCGGGGGTAGGGGGGCCGCAGTATTTT.

This clonotype came up a few times. CDR3 coding DNA: TGTGCCAGCAGCCCCCAGGTCTTTGGCCCAGATACGCAGTATTTT. Residues: CASSPQVFGPDTQYF. The V call is TRBV5-4, the J call TRBJ2-3; D gene ambiguous. Trimming pared 4 bases from V and 4 bases from J, leaving 16 bases between. CDR3 length: 15 residues. Germline V lookup: CDR1 SGHNT, CDR2 YYREEE (reference sequence).